Described below is a single T cell receptor beta chain sequence and its context. After removal of 3 bases from V and 4 bases from J, the junction contained 3 bases not matched to a gene. Germline CDR1 and CDR2: SGHRS and YFSETQ. The CDR3 runs to 13 residues. This sample is drawn from a study of blood T cell repertoires in COVID-19. In the original processing: Counts of nucleated cells, estimated from reference gene primer amplification, were obtained. Clones were read by immunoSEQ multiplex PCR, and TCRdb kept only the in-frame ones, dropping some. Clone size and the V and J calls come from that table; the DNA yielded D and trimming. Altogether approximately 38,000 clones are present, 80% to 90% being singletons, with the ten largest covering less than 25%.

This chain uses TRBV5-1 with TRBJ1-1, with 7 bases lining up with TRBD1. Material: peripheral blood. The TCR was taken from a man aged 50 to 59 with active or convalescent COVID-19. CDR3 loop: CASSSGQSTEAFF. The DNA of the CDR3 is TGCGCCAGCAGCTCGGGACAGAGCACTGAAGCTTTCTTT.